This record covers a single TCR beta chain. The CDR3 extends over 16 amino acids. The V gene's germline CDR1 is SEHNR and CDR2 FQNEAQ (reference sequence). V was trimmed by 5 bases and J by 6 bases, leaving 19 bases between them. The source of the sample is a study of blood T cell repertoires in COVID-19. Sequenced by immunoSEQ multiplex PCR; TCRdb stores in-frame clones only, minus some. The data hold more than 95,000 clones, with about four fifths observed a single time. Sequences were obtained from peripheral blood. This clonotype was sampled from a man between 60 and 75 years old with acute or convalescent COVID-19. J is TRBJ2-2 and V is TRBV7-9; D possibly corresponds to TRBD2 (5 bases). The CDR3, as DNA: TGTGCCAGCAGCCCGAGCGGCTCGGCCCCGGCCGGGGAGCTGTTTTTT. It encodes CASSPSGSAPAGELFF. Using reference TRBV7-9 and TRBJ2-2 for the parts outside the CDR3, the full variable domain is DTGVSQNPRHKITKRGQNVTFRCDPISEHNRLYWYRQTLGQGPEFLTYFQNEAQLEKSRLLSDRFSAERPKGSFSTLEIQRTEQGDSAMYLCASSPSGSAPAGELFFGEGSRLTVL.